The source of this TCR beta chain is a study of CD8+ T cells in alopecia areata. About the study: Treated patients received oral tofacitinib, 5 to 10 mg twice daily. Study observations and caveats: Compared with normal scalp, lesional scalp had higher clonality and more expanded CD8+ clones.

This clone has a handful of counts. The target antigen is unknown. Treatment given: oral pan-JAK inhibitor, 5-10 mg twice daily. Losses at the gene ends were 4 bases for V and 7 bases for J; bases not matched to a gene: 5. CDR3 length equals 12 residues. The V gene's germline CDR1 is GTSNPN and CDR2 SVGIG (reference sequence). Sequencing used cDNA as its template, made by extracting RNA and reverse transcribing it. Profiling relied on immunoSEQ multiplex PCR, and the TCRdb table lists in-frame clones only, not all of them. This sample yields 200,000 to 250,000 clones, of which around two fifths are seen a single time; just under 0.5% belongs to the top ten.

Sequenced here: CD4+ T cells sorted from blood, sampled at approximately week 31, from a patient treated with tofacitinib. The receptor was isolated from a human donor with alopecia areata. The chain recombines TRBV30 with TRBJ1-1; TRBD1 aligns across 8 bases. The CDR3: CAWNTGGLEAFF. DNA for the CDR3: TGTGCCTGGAATACAGGGGGTCTTGAAGCTTTCTTT.